What follows describes a single T cell receptor beta chain. The antigen remains undetermined. This record comes from a study of vaccination and CD4 T cells after COVID-19. Study observations and caveats: In convalescent patients, 304 of 307 vaccine-specific clones were mono-reactive for SARS-CoV-2 spike.

The germline V gene encodes CDR1 DFQATT and CDR2 SNEGSKA (reference sequence). The V and J ends lost 3 bases and 1 base, in that order; junction bases with no gene match: 7. The CDR3 runs 15 residues. Treatment: roughly 10-day PBMC culture with coronavirus spike peptide pools or control peptides (ViraFEST assay). With the Oncomine TCR Beta short-read assay, DNA from cultured CD4+ T cells was sequenced. TCRdb analysed the PCR reads with MiXCR anew, one entry per CDR3 protein. Of fewer than 20,000 distinct CDR3 sequences in the sample, approximately 53% were seen once. The rearrangement joins TRBV20-1 to TRBJ1-1; TRBD1 matches 8 bases. The sample consisted of CD4+ T cells from blood, cultured in vitro, taken before SARS-CoV-2 vaccination. The sequence came from a human donor who had recovered from COVID-19. The DNA of the CDR3 is TGCAGTGCTAGGGTACAGGGGGTAAGGAACACTGAAGCTTTCTTT. It is translated as CSARVQGVRNTEAFF.